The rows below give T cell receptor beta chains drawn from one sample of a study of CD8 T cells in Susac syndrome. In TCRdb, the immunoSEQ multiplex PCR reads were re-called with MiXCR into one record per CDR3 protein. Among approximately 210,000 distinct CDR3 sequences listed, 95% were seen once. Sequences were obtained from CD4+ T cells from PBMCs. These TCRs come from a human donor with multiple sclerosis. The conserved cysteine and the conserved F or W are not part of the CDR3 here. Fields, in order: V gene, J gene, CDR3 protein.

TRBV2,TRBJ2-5,ASRQGARQETQY
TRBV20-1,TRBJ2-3,SARVDSRTDTQY
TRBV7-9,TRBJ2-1,ASSLGTRNHNEQF
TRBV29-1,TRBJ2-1,SVGSTSGGEQF
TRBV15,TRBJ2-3,ATSRRDRGSNTQY
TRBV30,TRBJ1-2,AWRSIRKGGYT
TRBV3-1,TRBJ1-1,ASSQVGAAF
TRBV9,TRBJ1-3,ASSLEGNSGNTIY
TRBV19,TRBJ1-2,ASNPRRTYGYT
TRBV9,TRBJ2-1,ASSVGDNSYNEQF
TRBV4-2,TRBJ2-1,ASSQDQLAYEQF
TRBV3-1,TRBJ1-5,ASSWGGDQPQH
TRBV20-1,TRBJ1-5,SAPTGVNQPQH
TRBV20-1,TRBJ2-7,SATYRGPISYEQY
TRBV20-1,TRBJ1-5,SAFRRGVNQPQH
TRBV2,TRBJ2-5,ASSVGPISSETQY
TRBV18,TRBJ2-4,ASSPPGVNIQY
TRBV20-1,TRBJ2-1,SARERANSGDEQF
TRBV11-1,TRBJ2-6,ASSSPSPDRDLNIGANVLT